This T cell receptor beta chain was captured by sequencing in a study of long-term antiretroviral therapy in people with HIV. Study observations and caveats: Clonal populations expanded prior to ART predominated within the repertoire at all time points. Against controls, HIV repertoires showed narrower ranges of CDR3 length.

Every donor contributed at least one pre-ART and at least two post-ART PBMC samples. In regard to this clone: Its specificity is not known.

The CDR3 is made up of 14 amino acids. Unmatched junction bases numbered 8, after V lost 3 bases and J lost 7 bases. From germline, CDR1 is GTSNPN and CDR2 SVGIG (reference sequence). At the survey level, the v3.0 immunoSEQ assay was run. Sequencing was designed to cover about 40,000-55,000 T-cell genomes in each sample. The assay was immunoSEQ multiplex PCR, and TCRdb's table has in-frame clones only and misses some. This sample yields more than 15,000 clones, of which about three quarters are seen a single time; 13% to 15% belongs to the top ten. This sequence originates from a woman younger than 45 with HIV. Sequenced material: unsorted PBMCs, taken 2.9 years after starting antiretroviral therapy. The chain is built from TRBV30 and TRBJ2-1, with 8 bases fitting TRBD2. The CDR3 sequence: CAWSGGDPINEQFF. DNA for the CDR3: TGTGCCTGGAGCGGGGGGGACCCGATAAATGAGCAGTTCTTC.